These 9 T cell receptor beta chains share one sample of origin, sequenced in a study of tumor-infiltrating lymphocytes in localized non-small cell lung cancer. The table came from immunoSEQ multiplex PCR; TCRdb's copy has only in-frame clones and leaves some out. Of fewer than 20,000 clones listed, approximately 70% are singletons. The sample taken for sequencing was lung tumor tissue. These receptors came from a human donor with non-small cell lung cancer.

This rearrangement joins TRBV2 to TRBJ2-1; 8 bases agree with TRBD1. CDR3 length: 15 residues. The germline V gene has CDR1 SNHLY and CDR2 FYNNEI. Trimming took 8 bases from V and 3 from J; bases not matched to a gene: 9. The CDR3 nucleotides read TGTGCCAGCTCCTTGCAGGGGGCGAACTACAATGAGCAGTTCTTC. Residues: CASSLQGANYNEQFF.

This clone came up a few times. The J gene is TRBJ1-6, the V gene TRBV19; unclear D gene. V was pared by 6 bases and J by 6 bases, with 9 bases between. Germline V gene data show CDR1 as LNHDA and CDR2 as SQIVND (reference sequence). This CDR3 has 13 residues. CDR3 DNA: TGTGCCAGTAGCGGACCTGGTAATTCACCCCTCCACTTT. It translates to CASSGPGNSPLHF.

This clone has just a few counts. This rearrangement joins TRBV28 to TRBJ1-2; a weak D match, TRBD1 (6 bases). The V and J ends lost 5 bases and 0 bases respectively, with 13 bases between them. CDR1 is MDHEN and CDR2 is SYDVKM in the germline V gene. The CDR3 extends over 15 amino acids. This CDR3 is CASSPRGSANYGYTF. CDR3 DNA sequence: TGTGCCAGCAGTCCTAGGGGGTCAGCTAACTATGGCTACACCTTC.

By its share, this clone is medium-sized. The chain is built from TRBV5-6 and TRBJ1-1; no definite D call. The germline V gene has CDR1 SGHDT and CDR2 YYEEEE. The V end was cut by 2 bases, the J end by 7 bases, with 6 bases between. This CDR3 has 11 residues. Written as DNA, the CDR3 is TGTGCCAGCAGCTTTGGTTTTGAAGCTTTCTTT. Translating gives CASSFGFEAFF.

The chain couples TRBV14 to TRBJ1-3, with D unclear. The CDR3 runs to 16 residues. Per germline, CDR1 SGHDN and CDR2 FVKESK. Trimming took off 3 bases at V and 0 bases at J, with 12 bases between the two ends. In nucleotides, the CDR3 is TGTGCCAGCAGCCATCTGACACTGGCCTCTGGAAACACCATATATTTT. Its protein is CASSHLTLASGNTIYF.

DNA of the CDR3: TGTGCCAGCGGATCTAAGCTAGCCAAAAACATTCAGTACTTC. It translates to CASGSKLAKNIQYF. V is TRBV6-5 and J is TRBJ2-4; D gene uncertain. CDR1 and CDR2 from the germline V gene are MNHEY and SVGAGI. The CDR3 totals 14 residues. Trimming left V 8 bases short and J 0 bases short, with 11 bases between.

This chain links TRBV7-2 with TRBJ1-2, with D possibly matching TRBD1 (6 bases). The CDR3 totals 14 residues. V was shortened by 1 base and J by 4 bases, with 10 bases between the two germline ends. Per germline, CDR1 SGHTA and CDR2 FQGNSA. CDR3 sequence reads: CASSLGLDSYGYTF. The CDR3 DNA is TGTGCCAGCAGCTTAGGTCTGGACAGCTATGGCTACACCTTC.

V is TRBV29-1 and J is TRBJ2-1; tentatively, D is TRBD1 (6 bases). This CDR3 spans 12 amino acids. V shed 7 bases and J shed 6 bases, with 13 bases lying between them. Germline values: CDR1 SQVTM, CDR2 ANQGSEA. CDR3 DNA: TGCAGCGCCTTGGGACAAGCCAATGAGCAGTTCTTC. It is translated as CSALGQANEQFF.

The rearrangement uses TRBV5-4 and TRBJ1-5, with a tentative D call TRBD1 (6 bases). V was trimmed by 1 base and J by 5 bases, leaving 7 bases between them. The CDR3 covers 13 residues. Looked up from germline, CDR1 is SGHNT and CDR2 is YYREEE (reference sequence). CDR3 sequence: CASSLNRDQPQHF. CDR3 in DNA: TGTGCCAGCAGCTTGAACAGGGATCAGCCCCAGCATTTT.